Described below is a single T cell receptor (beta chain) sequence and its context. The record originates from a study of blood T cell repertoires in COVID-19. Ages ranged from about 18 to 89 years, with residence in more than 20 US areas. Membership in each cohort depended on participant-reported clinical history. Original handling: Nucleated cell counts were estimated from reference gene primer amplification. Clones were read by immunoSEQ multiplex PCR, and TCRdb kept only the in-frame ones, dropping some. That table gives V, J and clone size, and the DNA gave D and trimming. The sample records under 200,000 clones, around 80% being singletons. Germline CDR1 reads KGHSH; CDR2 reads LQKENI. The CDR3 consists of 16 residues. The V gene end was trimmed by 4 bases and the J gene end by 8 bases; junction bases not matched to a gene: 9.

The rearrangement links TRBV18 to TRBJ2-1; TRBD2 matches 12 bases. The material sequenced was PBMCs or T cells enriched from blood (not recorded which). This sequence originates from a middle-aged man who had recovered from COVID-19. The CDR3 region is CASSRILAGGPDEQFF. The CDR3 region has the DNA TGTGCCAGCTCACGAATTCTAGCGGGGGGGCCCGATGAGCAGTTCTTC.